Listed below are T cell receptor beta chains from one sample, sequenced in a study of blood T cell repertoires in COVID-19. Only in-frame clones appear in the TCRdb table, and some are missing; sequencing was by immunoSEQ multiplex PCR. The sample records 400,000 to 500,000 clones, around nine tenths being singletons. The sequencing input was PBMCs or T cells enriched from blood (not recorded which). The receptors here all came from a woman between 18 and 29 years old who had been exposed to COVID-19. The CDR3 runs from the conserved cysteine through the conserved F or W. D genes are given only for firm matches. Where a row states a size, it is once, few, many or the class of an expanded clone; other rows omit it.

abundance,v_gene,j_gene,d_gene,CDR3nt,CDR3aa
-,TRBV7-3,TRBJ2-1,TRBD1,TGTGCCAGCAGCTTATCACCAGGGGGTGTGGAGCCCTACAATGAGCAGTTCTTC,CASSLSPGGVEPYNEQFF
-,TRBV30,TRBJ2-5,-,TGTGCCTGGAGTGTCGGGGGCCAAGAGACCCAGTACTTC,CAWSVGGQETQYF
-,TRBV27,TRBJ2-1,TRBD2,TGTGCCAGCAGTTTAAAGGGGACTAGCGGGACAGTTTCCTACAATGAGCAGTTCTTC,CASSLKGTSGTVSYNEQFF
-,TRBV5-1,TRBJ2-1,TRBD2,TGCGCCAGCAGCCAGGGACTAGCAGTTTACAATGAGCAGTTCTTC,CASSQGLAVYNEQFF
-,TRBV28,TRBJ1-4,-,TGTGCCAGCAGTTTACGTGTTCAGGAAAAACTGTTTTTT,CASSLRVQEKLFF
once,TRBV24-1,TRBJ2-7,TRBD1,TGTGCCACCAGCGCGACAGGGTCTCTATACGAGCAGTACTTC,CATSATGSLYEQYF
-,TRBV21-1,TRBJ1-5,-,TGTGCCAGCAGCAGCAGGGGGAATATCGGTCCCCAGCATTTT,CASSSRGNIGPQHF
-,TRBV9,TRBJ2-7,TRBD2,TGTGCCAGCAGCGCGGGGGGCTACGAGCAGTACTTC,CASSAGGYEQYF
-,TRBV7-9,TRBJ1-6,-,TGTGCCAGCAGCTACGGGGATTCACCCCTCCACTTT,CASSYGDSPLHF
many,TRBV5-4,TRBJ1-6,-,TGTGCCAGCAGCTTGACGGGAGCTAATTCACCCCTCCACTTT,CASSLTGANSPLHF
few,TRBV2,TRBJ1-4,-,TGTGCCAGCAGTGAAGCGCTTCCCTCAGCAACTAATGAAAAACTGTTTTTT,CASSEALPSATNEKLFF
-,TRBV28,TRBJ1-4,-,TGTGCCAGCAGTTTCTGGCCCTCCGGGAGGGAAAAACTGTTTTTT,CASSFWPSGREKLFF
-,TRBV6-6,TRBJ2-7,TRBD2,TGTGCCAGCAGGATAGCGGGAGGGCCGTACGAGCAGTACTTC,CASRIAGGPYEQYF
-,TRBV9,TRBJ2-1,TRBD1,TGTGCCAGCAGCGAACCCGGGGGGACAGGGGGCAATGCGAATGAGCAGTTCTTC,CASSEPGGTGGNANEQFF
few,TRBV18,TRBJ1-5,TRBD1,TGTGCCAGCTCACCTCCGGGACAGGGGAATCAGCCCCAGCATTTT,CASSPPGQGNQPQHF
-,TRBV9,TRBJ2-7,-,TGTGCCAGCAGCCCAGGAACAGGGTTCCCAGAGGAGCAGTACTTC,CASSPGTGFPEEQYF
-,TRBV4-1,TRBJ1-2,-,TGCGCCGAGGACTATGGCTACACCTTC,CAEDYGYTF
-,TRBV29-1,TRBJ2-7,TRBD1,TGCAGCGTGACCCCGTGGACAGGGGGATTCGAGCAGTACTTC,CSVTPWTGGFEQYF